What follows is one T cell receptor (beta chain) and its context. The sample's time point: pre-sensitization, week 0. The sample's treatment: therapeutic diphenylcyclopropenone sensitization with weekly scalp DPC. TCRdb ran MiXCR on the RACE reads and lists one entry per CDR3 protein. Of more than 250,000 distinct CDR3 sequences in the sample, around 9.3% were seen once. The data belong to a study of human T cells and chemical hapten exposure. The clonotype comes from a woman between 40 and 50 years old with alopecia areata. Some clones in this sample may be carry-over from other donors' samples. Sample: whole blood, taken in connection with sensitization to the hapten diphenylcyclopropenone (DPC).

CDR3 bases: TGCGCCAGCAGCGTCATGGGCGGGCCCGAGACCCAGTACTTC. It codes for CASSVMGGPETQYF. J is TRBJ2-5 and V is TRBV5-1; D possibly corresponds to TRBD2 (5 bases). Looked up from germline, CDR1 is SGHRS and CDR2 is YFSETQ. The V end was cut by 4 bases, the J end by 5 bases, with 15 bases between. The CDR3 is 14 residues long.